This entry is about one TCR beta chain. There were about 3,500 ng of total RNA used for each TCR library. For every sample, eight separate reactions were used to make cDNA. TCRdb processed the 5' RACE reads again and assigns one entry to each CDR3 protein, with no DNA. This listing includes about 300,000 distinct CDR3 sequences. This CDR3 is built from 14 residues. Looked up from germline, CDR1 is MDHEN and CDR2 is SYDVKM. This sample is drawn from a study of monozygotic twins with inflammatory bowel disease. Total RNA was isolated from whole blood without T cell sorting. The sequencing input was blood. This chain joins TRBV28 and TRBJ2-5. This receptor was identified in a human donor with ulcerative colitis or Crohn's disease, or a healthy co-twin of an affected twin (not recorded which). The CDR3 here is CASSLIVERETQYF.